This T cell receptor beta chain was captured in a study of T cells in Graves' hyperthyroidism and ophthalmopathy. Study results and caveats: Ophthalmopathy got predicted by the model a median about 6.7 months before its onset.

Ten or more counts support this clonotype. Its antigen is not known. From RNA transcripts, TCR beta CDR3 regions were amplified. The primer set for the first-round RT-PCR of the TCR CDR3 was HTBI. TCRdb re-analysed the multiplex PCR reads in MiXCR, keeping a single row per CDR3 protein. The table has a few hundred thousand distinct CDR3 sequences, about 15% seen once. Germline-derived CDR1 and CDR2 are SGHTA and FQGNSA. Germline trimming cut 5 bases from V and 7 bases from J; bases unmatched to any gene: 6. There are 15 residues in the CDR3. The gene calls are TRBV7-2 and TRBJ1-4, with 11 bases identical to TRBD1. This sequence was found in a woman in her twenties or thirties with Graves' hyperthyroidism. Sequences were obtained from blood. CDR3 sequence: CASSRRTGGAEKLFF. CDR3 nucleotides: TGTGCCAGCAGCAGACGGACAGGGGGCGCTGAAAAACTGTTTTTT.